This section outlines one T cell receptor beta chain sequence together with its context. No antigen is known for it. Per-base quality was not reported, and no clone a single base away is much larger than it. The data originate from a study of T cells in Graves' hyperthyroidism and ophthalmopathy (dated 2019 in TCRdb). A note on the overall study: Peripheral blood samples were taken at the time of initial diagnosis, prior to any treatment. To identify distinguishing TCR V-J signatures, a discovery cohort of around 100 patients was used, comprising 43 with Graves' ophthalmopathy and around 60 with stable Graves' hyperthyroidism. An independent validation cohort of around 19 hyperthyroidism patients and roughly 16 patients who later progressed to ophthalmopathy tested prospective prediction of ophthalmopathy. The 95 to 100 discovery patients were randomly divided into training and test sets at a 7:3 ratio. Thyroid tissue and blood T-cell repertoires from more than 5 Graves' hyperthyroidism patients were also compared in the study. After blood sampling, hyperthyroidism patients were treated with methimazole at a starting dose of 30 mg daily, and ophthalmopathy patients were treated with high-dose intravenous methylprednisolone. The paper reports TCR Vbeta CDR3 sequencing of more than 120 peripheral blood samples: around 45 ophthalmopathy, under 80 hyperthyroidism and around 17 progressor patients. Results and caveats for the whole study, not just this receptor: Blood samples also contained most of the expanded thyroid clonotypes (frequency above 0.001), which suggests that blood repertoires may reflect thyroid immune responses. Sample size was not statistically predetermined, and investigators were not blinded to group allocation. During validation, the model predicted progression to ophthalmopathy a median of approximately 7 months ahead of onset, with around 71% sensitivity and 72.22% specificity. In cross-validation, a model built on a 13 V-J signature told ophthalmopathy apart from stable hyperthyroidism with 85% to 90% sensitivity and 81% to 82% specificity, and in testing the same model reached 80%/75%.

Amplification of TCR beta CDR3 regions was carried out from RNA transcripts. The first round of RT-PCR for the TCR CDR3 was performed with the HTBI primer set and the Qiagen OneStep RT-PCR kit. Libraries were constructed in a second round of multiplex PCR, after which size selection and purification were performed. Paired-end sequencing of the libraries was performed with 100 bp reads on an Illumina HiSeq2000. As for how the authors treated the data: SOAPnuke was used to process the raw data, removing reads that contained adapters or uncalled bases, had a mean Phred below 15, or lacked an exact match to the constant primer or identifier. COPE v1.2.5 was used to merge the high-quality paired reads, and each unique nucleotide sequence was defined as a clonotype. MiTCR v1.1 was used to align the clonotypes against IMGT TRBV, TRBD and TRBJ reference segments. Analysis was restricted to V-J combinations with a frequency above 0.0001, which covered roughly 99% of repertoires. The TCS score was defined as F50 (clonal expansion) divided by E x V (chaos), with BLOSUM62-based TCRdist calculated between CDR3 peptides within each V-J. Welch's t-statistics and random forest reduced around 520 V-J features to 10 to 15, which were used in a naive Bayes classifier (R e1071). TCRdb passed the public sequencing reads through fastp at Q25 and MiXCR, retaining productive beta sequences. Every entry covers one CDR3 protein and lists the most common genes and DNA from its rows. The V and J calls, along with clone size, are taken from TCRdb and not from the paper's own processing. The sample records about 770,000 distinct CDR3 sequences, over 15% of which are singletons. The ten largest clonotypes hold over 15% of the sample.

Hyperthyroidism patients were newly diagnosed, with disease duration under 2 months, and aged 18 to 65 years. Any patient with an uncontrolled infection, another autoimmune disease, pregnancy or lactation was excluded. Diagnoses were based on clinical symptoms, serum thyroxine and TRAb, thyroid ultrasound and orbital computed tomography. Blood from progressor patients was collected at the time of first diagnosis with hyperthyroidism, before any ophthalmopathy symptoms had appeared. Ficoll-Paque density gradient centrifugation was used to isolate PBMCs from about 10 ml of fresh peripheral blood. Progressor patients were defined as those initially diagnosed with Graves' hyperthyroidism in whom ophthalmopathy developed during follow-up. Total RNA was extracted using Trizol reagent, and RNA quality was assessed on an Agilent 2100 Bioanalyzer. V and J are truncated by 2 bases and 2 bases respectively, leaving an intervening sequence of 13 bases. Via the germline V gene, CDR1 is SGHRS and CDR2 YFSETQ. Spanning cysteine to phenylalanine, the CDR3 consists of 16 amino acids. The kept DNA is CDR3 alone, 48 bases in frame from the first base.

The sequence was collected from a woman aged 50 to 60 with Graves' hyperthyroidism that later progressed to Graves' ophthalmopathy. The sequencing input was blood. The chain is encoded by TRBV5-1 joined to TRBJ1-4, with the D gene not confidently named. The DNA sequence is as follows: TGCGCCAGCAGCTTCGGAGGGCGTGGGACTAATGAAAAACTGTTTTTT. Its protein reads: CASSFGGRGTNEKLFF.